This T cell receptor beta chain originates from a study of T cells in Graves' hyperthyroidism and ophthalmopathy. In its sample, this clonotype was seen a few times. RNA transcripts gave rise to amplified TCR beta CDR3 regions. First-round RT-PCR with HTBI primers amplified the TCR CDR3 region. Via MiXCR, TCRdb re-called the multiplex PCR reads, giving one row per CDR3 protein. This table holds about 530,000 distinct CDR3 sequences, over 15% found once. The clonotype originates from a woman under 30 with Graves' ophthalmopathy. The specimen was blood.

The CDR3 sequence is CASSITQEVGELFF. CDR3 sequence (DNA): TGCGCCAGCAGCATCACACAGGAGGTCGGGGAGCTGTTTTTT. The chain uses TRBV5-1 and TRBJ2-2; D possibly uses TRBD1 or TRBD2 (5 bases each). Germline V gene sequence: CDR1 SGHRS, CDR2 YFSETQ. The CDR3 has 14 residues. Trimming left V 4 bases short and J 7 bases short, with 14 bases between.